The sequence of this TCR beta chain was determined in a study of blood T cell repertoires in COVID-19. The repertoire was sequenced with immunoSEQ multiplex PCR; TCRdb's copy has only in-frame clones and lacks some. The data show about 94,000 clones, with 84% seen just once and roughly 6.3% held by the top ten. The germline V gene has CDR1 MGHRA and CDR2 YSYEKL. CDR3 length equals 16 residues. With 1 base removed from V and 2 bases from J, the gap between germline ends came to 12 bases. This chain links TRBV4-1 with TRBJ1-5; no clear D. The sequenced sample was peripheral blood. This sequence was found in a man in his 60s with acute or convalescent COVID-19. CDR3 protein: CASSQVNSPGNQPQHF. The CDR3 DNA is TGCGCCAGCAGCCAAGTTAACAGTCCGGGCAATCAGCCCCAGCATTTT.